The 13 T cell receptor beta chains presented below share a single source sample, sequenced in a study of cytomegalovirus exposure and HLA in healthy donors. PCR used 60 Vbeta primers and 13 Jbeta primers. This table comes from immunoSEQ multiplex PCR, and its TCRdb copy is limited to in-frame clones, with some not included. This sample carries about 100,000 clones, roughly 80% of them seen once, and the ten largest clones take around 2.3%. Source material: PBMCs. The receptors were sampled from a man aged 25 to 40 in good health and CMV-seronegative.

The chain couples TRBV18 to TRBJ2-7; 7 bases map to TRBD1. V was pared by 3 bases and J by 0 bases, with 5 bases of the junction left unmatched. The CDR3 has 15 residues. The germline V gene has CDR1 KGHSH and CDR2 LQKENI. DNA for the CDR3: TGTGCCAGCTCACCCCAGGGGGTCAGCTCCTACGAGCAGTACTTC. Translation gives CASSPQGVSSYEQYF.

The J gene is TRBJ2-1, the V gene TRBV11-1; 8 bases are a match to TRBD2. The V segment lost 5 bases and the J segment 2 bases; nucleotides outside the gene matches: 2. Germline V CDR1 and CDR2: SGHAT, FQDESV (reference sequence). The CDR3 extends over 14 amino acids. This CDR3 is CASSRTSTYNEQFF. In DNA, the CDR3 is TGTGCCAGCAGCCGGACTAGCACCTACAATGAGCAGTTCTTC.

The CDR3 reads CASSLPEGYTEAFF. CDR3 in DNA: TGCGCCAGCAGCTTGCCAGAGGGCTACACTGAAGCTTTCTTT. The rearrangement links TRBV5-1 to TRBJ1-1, with D hard to call. Germline V gene data show CDR1 as SGHRS and CDR2 as YFSETQ. The CDR3 is 14 residues long. Trimming took off 1 base at V and 3 bases at J, with 10 bases between the two ends.

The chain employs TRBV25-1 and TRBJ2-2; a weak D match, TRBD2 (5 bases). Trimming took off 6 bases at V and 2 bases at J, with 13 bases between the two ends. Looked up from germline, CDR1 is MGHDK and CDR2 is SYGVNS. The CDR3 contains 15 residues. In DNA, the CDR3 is TGTGCCAGCAGCAAGCCTGGGAGTAACACCGGGGAGCTGTTTTTT. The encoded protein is CASSKPGSNTGELFF.

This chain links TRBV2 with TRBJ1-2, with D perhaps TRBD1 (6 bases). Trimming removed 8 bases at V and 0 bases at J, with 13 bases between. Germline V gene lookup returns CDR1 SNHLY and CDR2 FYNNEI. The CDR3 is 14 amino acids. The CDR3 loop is CASGPDRANYGYTF. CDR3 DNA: TGTGCCAGCGGTCCGGACAGAGCTAACTATGGCTACACCTTC.

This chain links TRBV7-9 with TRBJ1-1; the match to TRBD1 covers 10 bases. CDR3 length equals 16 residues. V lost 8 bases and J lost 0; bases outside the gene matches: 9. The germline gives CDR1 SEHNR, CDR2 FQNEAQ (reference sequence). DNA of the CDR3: TGTGCCAGCGGCGGACAGGGGGAGATCATGAACACTGAAGCTTTCTTT. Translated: CASGGQGEIMNTEAFF.

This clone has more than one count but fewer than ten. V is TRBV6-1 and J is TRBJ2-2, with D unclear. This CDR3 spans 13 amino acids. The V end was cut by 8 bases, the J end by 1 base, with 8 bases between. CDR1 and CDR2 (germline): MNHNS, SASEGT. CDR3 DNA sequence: TGTGCCAGCGAGGAAGGGAACACCGGGGAGCTGTTTTTT. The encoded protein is CASEEGNTGELFF.

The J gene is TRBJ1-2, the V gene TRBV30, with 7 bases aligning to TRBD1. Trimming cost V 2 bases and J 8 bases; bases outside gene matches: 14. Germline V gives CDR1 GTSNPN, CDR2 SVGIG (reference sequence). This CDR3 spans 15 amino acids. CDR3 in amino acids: CAWSLRGLEYSGYTF. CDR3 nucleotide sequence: TGTGCCTGGAGTCTAAGGGGGCTAGAGTATTCAGGCTACACCTTC.

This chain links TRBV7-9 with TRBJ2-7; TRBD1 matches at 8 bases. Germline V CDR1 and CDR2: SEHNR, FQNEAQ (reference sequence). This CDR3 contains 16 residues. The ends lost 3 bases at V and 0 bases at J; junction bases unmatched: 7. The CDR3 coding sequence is TGTGCCAGCAGCTTCCCCCGGGACAGGCTCTCCTACGAGCAGTACTTC. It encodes CASSFPRDRLSYEQYF.

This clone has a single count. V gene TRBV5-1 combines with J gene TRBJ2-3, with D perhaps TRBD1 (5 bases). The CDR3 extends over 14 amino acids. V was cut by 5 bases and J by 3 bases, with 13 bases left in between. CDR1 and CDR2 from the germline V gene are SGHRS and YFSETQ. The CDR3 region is CASSPDKGTDTQYF. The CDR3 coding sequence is TGCGCCAGCAGTCCGGACAAGGGGACAGATACGCAGTATTTT.

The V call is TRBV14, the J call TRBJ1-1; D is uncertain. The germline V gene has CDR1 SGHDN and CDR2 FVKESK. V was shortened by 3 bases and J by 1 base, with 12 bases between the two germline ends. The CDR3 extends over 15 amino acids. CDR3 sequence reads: CASSQRRSTNTEAFF. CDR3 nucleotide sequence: TGTGCCAGCAGCCAGAGGAGATCCACGAACACTGAAGCTTTCTTT. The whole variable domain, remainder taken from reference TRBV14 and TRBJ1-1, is EAGVTQFPSHSVIEKGQTVTLRCDPISGHDNLYWYRRVMGKEIKFLLHFVKESKQDESGMPNNRFLAERTGGTYSTLKVQPAELEDSGVYFCASSQRRSTNTEAFFGQGTRLTVV.

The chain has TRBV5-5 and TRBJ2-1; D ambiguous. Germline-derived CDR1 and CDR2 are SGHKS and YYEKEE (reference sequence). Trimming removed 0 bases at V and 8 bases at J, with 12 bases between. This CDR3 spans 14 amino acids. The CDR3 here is CASSLVSGLDEQFF. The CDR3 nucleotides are TGTGCCAGCAGCTTGGTGTCCGGGTTGGATGAGCAGTTCTTC.

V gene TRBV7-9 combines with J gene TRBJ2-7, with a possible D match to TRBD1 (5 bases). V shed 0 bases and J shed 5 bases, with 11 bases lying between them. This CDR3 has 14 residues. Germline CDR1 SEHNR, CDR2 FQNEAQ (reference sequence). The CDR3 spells CASSLAAGFDEQYF. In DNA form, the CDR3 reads TGTGCCAGCAGCTTAGCGGCAGGGTTCGACGAGCAGTACTTC.